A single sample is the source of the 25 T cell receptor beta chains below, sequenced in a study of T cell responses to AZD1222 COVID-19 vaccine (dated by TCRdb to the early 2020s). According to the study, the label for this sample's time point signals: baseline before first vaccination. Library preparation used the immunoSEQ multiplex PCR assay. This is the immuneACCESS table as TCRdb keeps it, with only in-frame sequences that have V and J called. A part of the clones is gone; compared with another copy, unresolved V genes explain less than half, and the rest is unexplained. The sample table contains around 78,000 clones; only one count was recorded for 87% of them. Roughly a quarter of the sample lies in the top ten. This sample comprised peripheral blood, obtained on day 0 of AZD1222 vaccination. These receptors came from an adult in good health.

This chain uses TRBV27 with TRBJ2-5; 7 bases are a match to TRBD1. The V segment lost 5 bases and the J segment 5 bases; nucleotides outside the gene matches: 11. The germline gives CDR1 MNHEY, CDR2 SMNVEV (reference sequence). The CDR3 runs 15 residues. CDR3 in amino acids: CASSPLTGVGETQYF. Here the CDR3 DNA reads TGTGCCAGCAGTCCACTTACAGGGGTAGGGGAGACCCAGTACTTC.

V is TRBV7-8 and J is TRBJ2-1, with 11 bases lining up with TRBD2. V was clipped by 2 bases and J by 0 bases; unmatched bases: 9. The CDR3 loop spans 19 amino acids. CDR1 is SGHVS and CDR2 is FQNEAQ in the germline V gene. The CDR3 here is CASSLILAGGVNSYNEQFF. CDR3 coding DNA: TGTGCCAGCAGCTTAATTCTAGCGGGGGGCGTTAACTCCTACAATGAGCAGTTCTTC.

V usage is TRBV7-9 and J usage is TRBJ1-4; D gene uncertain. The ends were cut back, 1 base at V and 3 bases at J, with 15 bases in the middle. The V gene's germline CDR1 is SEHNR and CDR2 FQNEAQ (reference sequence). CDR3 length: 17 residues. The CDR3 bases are TGTGCCAGCAGCTTAGAAGAGGGAAGCGTGGCTAATGAAAAACTGTTTTTT. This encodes CASSLEEGSVANEKLFF.

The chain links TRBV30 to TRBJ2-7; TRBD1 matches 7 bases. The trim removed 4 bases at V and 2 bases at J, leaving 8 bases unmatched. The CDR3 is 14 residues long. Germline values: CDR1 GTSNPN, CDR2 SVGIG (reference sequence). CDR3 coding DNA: TGTGCCTGGACGACCGGGACAGCTACCTACGAGCAGTACTTC. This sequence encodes CAWTTGTATYEQYF.

CDR3 sequence (DNA): TGTGCCAGCAGCTACGGACAGGGACGGCACAATGAGCAGTTCTTC. It yields the protein CASSYGQGRHNEQFF. The chain joins TRBV7-2 to TRBJ2-1; 8 positions agree with TRBD1. The length of the CDR3 is 15 residues. Trimming cost V 4 bases and J 5 bases; bases outside gene matches: 7. CDR1 is SGHTA and CDR2 is FQGNSA in the germline V gene.

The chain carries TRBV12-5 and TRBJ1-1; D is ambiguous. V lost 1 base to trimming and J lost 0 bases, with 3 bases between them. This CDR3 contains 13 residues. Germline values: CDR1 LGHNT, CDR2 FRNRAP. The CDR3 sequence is CASGLGLNTEAFF. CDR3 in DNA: TGTGCTAGTGGTTTGGGGCTGAACACTGAAGCTTTCTTT.

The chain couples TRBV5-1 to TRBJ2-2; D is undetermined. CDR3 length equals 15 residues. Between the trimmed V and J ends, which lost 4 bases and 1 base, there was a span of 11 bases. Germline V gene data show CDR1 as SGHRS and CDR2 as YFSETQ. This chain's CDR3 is CASSVGVENTGELFF. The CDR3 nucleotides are TGCGCCAGCAGCGTTGGGGTTGAGAACACCGGGGAGCTGTTTTTT.

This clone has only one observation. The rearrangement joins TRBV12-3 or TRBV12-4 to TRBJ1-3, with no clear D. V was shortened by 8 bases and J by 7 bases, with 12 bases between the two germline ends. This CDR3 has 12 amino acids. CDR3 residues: CASGTTGNTIYF. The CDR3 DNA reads TGTGCCAGCGGAACGACGGGCAACACCATATATTTT.

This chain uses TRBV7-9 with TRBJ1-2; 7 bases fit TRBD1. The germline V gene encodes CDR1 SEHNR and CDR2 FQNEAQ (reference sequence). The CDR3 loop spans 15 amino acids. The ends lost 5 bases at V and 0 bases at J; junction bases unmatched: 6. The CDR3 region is CASSPWDRANYGYTF. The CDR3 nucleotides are TGTGCCAGCAGCCCCTGGGACAGAGCTAACTATGGCTACACCTTC.

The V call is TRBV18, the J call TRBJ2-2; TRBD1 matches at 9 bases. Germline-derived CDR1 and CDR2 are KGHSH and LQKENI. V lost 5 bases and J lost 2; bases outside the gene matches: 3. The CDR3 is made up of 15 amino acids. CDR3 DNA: TGTGCCAGCTCAATGGGACAGGGAAACACCGGGGAGCTGTTTTTT. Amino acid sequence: CASSMGQGNTGELFF.

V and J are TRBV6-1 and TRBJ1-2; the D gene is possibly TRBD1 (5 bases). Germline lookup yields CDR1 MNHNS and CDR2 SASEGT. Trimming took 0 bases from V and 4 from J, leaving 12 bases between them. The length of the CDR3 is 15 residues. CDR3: CASSEAPGQGYGYTF. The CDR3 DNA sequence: TGTGCCAGCAGTGAAGCACCAGGGCAGGGCTATGGCTACACCTTC.

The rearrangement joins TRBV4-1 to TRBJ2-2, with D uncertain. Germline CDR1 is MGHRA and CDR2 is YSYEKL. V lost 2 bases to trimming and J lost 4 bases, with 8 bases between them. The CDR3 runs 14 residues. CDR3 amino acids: CASSQPLFTGELFF. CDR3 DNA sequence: TGCGCCAGCAGCCAACCCCTATTCACCGGGGAGCTGTTTTTT.

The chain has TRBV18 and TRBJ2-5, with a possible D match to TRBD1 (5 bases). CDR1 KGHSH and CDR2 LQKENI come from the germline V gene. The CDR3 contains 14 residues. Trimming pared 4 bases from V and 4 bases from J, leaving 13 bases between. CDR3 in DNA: TGTGCCAGCTCACTACAGGCTAGGGGAGAGACCCAGTACTTC. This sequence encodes CASSLQARGETQYF. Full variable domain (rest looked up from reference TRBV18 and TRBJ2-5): NAGVMQNPRHLVRRRGQEARLRCSPMKGHSHVYWYRQLPEEGLKFMVYLQKENIIDESGMPKERFSAEFPKEGPSILRIQQVVRGDSAAYFCASSLQARGETQYFGPGTRLLVL.

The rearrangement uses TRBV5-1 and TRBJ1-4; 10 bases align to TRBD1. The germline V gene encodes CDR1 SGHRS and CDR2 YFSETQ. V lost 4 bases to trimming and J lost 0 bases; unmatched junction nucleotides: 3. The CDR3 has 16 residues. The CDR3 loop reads CASSLGQGATNEKLFF. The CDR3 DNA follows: TGCGCCAGCAGCCTAGGACAGGGGGCAACTAATGAAAAACTGTTTTTT.

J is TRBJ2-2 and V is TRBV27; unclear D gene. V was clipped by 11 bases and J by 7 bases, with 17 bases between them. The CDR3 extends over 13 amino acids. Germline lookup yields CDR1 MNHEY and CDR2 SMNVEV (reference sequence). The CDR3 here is CASSKGLGGELFF. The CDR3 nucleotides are TGTGCCTCCAGCAAGGGATTGGGCGGGGAGCTGTTTTTT.

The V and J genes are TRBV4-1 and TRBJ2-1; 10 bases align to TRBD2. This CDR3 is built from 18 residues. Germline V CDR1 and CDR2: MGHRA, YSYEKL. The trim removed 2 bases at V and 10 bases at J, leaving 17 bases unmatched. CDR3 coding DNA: TGCGCCAGCAGCCAATCTGGGGTACCTAGCGGGAGACGAGGAGAGCAGTTCTTC. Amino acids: CASSQSGVPSGRRGEQFF.

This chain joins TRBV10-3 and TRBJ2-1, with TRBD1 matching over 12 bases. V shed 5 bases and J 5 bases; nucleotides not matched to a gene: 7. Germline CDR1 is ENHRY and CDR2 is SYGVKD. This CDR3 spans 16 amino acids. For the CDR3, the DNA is TGTGCCATCAGTCCCGGGACAGGGGGCGCGGACAATGAGCAGTTCTTC. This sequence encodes CAISPGTGGADNEQFF.

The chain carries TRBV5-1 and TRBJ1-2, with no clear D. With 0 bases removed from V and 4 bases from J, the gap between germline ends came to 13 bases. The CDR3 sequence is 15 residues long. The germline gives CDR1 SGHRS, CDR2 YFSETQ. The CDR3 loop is CASSLDGKGIYGYTF. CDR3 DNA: TGCGCCAGCAGCTTGGATGGTAAAGGCATCTATGGCTACACCTTC.

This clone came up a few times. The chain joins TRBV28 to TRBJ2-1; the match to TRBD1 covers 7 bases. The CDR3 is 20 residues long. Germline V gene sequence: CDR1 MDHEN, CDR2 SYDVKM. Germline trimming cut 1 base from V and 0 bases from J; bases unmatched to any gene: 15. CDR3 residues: CASSLFSQGGTASSYNEQFF. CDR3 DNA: TGTGCCAGCAGTTTATTCTCCCAGGGTGGGACAGCTAGCTCCTACAATGAGCAGTTCTTC. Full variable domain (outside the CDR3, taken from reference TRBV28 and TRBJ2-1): DVKVTQSSRYLVKRTGEKVFLECVQDMDHENMFWYRQDPGLGLRLIYFSYDVKMKEKGDIPEGYSVSREKKERFSLILESASTNQTSMYLCASSLFSQGGTASSYNEQFFGPGTRLTVL.

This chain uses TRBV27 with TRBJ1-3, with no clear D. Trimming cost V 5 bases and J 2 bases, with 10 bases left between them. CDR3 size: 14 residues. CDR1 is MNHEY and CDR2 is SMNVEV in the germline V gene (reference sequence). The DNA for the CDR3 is TGTGCCAGCAGTCTCAGTCCCCCTGGAAACACCATATATTTT. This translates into CASSLSPPGNTIYF.

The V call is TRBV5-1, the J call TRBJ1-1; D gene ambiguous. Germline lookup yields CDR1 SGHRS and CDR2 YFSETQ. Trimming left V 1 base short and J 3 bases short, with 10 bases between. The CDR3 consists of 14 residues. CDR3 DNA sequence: TGCGCCAGCAGCTTGTCTGGGCTTGACACTGAAGCTTTCTTT. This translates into CASSLSGLDTEAFF.

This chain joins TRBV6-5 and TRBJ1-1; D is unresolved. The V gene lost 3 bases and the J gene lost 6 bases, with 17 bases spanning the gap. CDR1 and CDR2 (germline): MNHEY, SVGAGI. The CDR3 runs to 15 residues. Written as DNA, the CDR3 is TGTGCCAGCAGTTATTGGTCCGTTGGTGTGGCTGAAGCTTTCTTT. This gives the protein CASSYWSVGVAEAFF.

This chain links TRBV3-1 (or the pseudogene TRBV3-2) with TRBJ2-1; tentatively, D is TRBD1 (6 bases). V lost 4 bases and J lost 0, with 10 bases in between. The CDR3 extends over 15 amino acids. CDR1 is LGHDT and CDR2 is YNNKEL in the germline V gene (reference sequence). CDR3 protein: CASSLTGVSYNEQFF. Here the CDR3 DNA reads TGTGCCAGCAGCCTGACAGGAGTCTCCTACAATGAGCAGTTCTTC.

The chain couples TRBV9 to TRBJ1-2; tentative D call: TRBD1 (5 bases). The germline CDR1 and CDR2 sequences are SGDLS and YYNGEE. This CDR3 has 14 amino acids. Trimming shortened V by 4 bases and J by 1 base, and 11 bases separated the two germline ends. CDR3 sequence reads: CASSREGSNYGYTF. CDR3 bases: TGTGCCAGCAGCCGAGAGGGGAGTAACTATGGCTACACCTTC.

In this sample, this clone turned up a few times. Written as DNA, the CDR3 is TGTGCCAGCAGCCAAGTTCCGAACCCCTCCTACGAGCAGTACTTC. Its protein product is CASSQVPNPSYEQYF. This chain connects TRBV3-1 (or the pseudogene TRBV3-2) to TRBJ2-7; D unclear. CDR3 length: 15 residues. V was shortened by 1 base and J by 0 bases, with 10 bases between the two germline ends. Germline V gene data show CDR1 as LGHDT and CDR2 as YNNKEL (reference sequence).